One sample yielded the 24 T cell receptor beta chains listed below, sequenced in a study of prognosis after radiotherapy for stage I lung cancer. Two rounds of multiplex PCR amplified TCR beta CDR3 from genomic DNA. For every TRBV and TRBJ gene, a specific primer was used in first-round PCR. Via MiXCR, TCRdb re-called the multiplex PCR reads, giving one row per CDR3 protein. The repertoire consists of tens of thousands of distinct CDR3 sequences, with 35% to 45% occurring once and the leading ten covering around 50%. The source was PBMCs, collected before or after stereotactic body radiation therapy (not recorded which). Receptors were obtained from a donor aged 50 or older with non-small cell lung cancer.

Points on this clonotype: Being one base from a much bigger clone, this may be a read error. The chain links TRBV20-1 to TRBJ2-5; 9 nucleotides match TRBD2. This CDR3 contains 15 residues. From germline, CDR1 is DFQATT and CDR2 SNEGSKA (reference sequence). J gave up 3 bases and V 4 bases, and 9 bases lay outside the gene matches. The CDR3 bases are TGCAGTGCTATAGAACTCCGACTAGCGGAAGAGACCCAGTACTTC. It specifies CSAIELRLAEETQYF.

The CDR3 sequence is CASSPRGYNEQFF. Written as DNA, the CDR3 is TGCGCCAGCAGCCCCCGGGGCTACAATGAGCAGTTCTTC. The chain is built from TRBV5-1 and TRBJ2-1; D possibly corresponds to TRBD2 (5 bases). Trimming cost V 4 bases and J 3 bases, with 8 bases left between them. The CDR3 length is 13 residues. Looked up from germline, CDR1 is SGHRS and CDR2 is YFSETQ.

This clonotype was detected many times. It is likely a read error, because the conserved phenylalanine at the end of the CDR3 is missing. The chain recombines TRBV11-3 with TRBJ1-1; TRBD1 matches at 7 bases. CDR1 is SGHNT, CDR2 YENEEA, per germline. There are 14 residues in the CDR3. Trimming at V came to 4 bases and at J to 2 bases, leaving 4 bases not matched to a gene. The CDR3 protein is CASSSRQGNTEAFL. The CDR3 DNA reads as TGTGCCAGCAGCTCCAGACAGGGTAACACTGAAGCTTTCCTT.

This clonotype has at least ten counts. This chain links TRBV11-3 with TRBJ2-3; D remains unclear. The germline V gene encodes CDR1 SGHNT and CDR2 YENEEA. The CDR3 is made up of 12 amino acids. V lost 5 bases and J 5 bases, leaving 8 bases between the germline ends. CDR3 residues: CASSRSVDTQYF. CDR3 DNA sequence: TGTGCCAGCAGCCGGTCTGTAGATACGCAGTATTTT.

The chain has TRBV6-2 or TRBV6-3 and TRBJ2-6, with 7 positions matching TRBD1. The V segment lost 4 bases and the J segment 0 bases; nucleotides outside the gene matches: 0. Germline-derived CDR1 and CDR2 are MNHEY and SVGEGT. CDR3 length: 15 amino acids. The CDR3 region is CASSWDSSGANVLTF. The CDR3 DNA sequence: TGTGCCAGCAGTTGGGACAGCTCTGGGGCCAACGTCCTGACTTTC.

The sample holds a few counts of this clonotype. The chain couples TRBV4-1 to TRBJ2-2; TRBD2 agrees at 8 bases. The J segment lost 8 bases and the V segment lost 0 bases, leaving 8 bases of the junction unmatched. The germline V gene encodes CDR1 MGHRA and CDR2 YSYEKL. CDR3 size: 16 residues. CDR3: CASSQEIAGWVGELFF. The CDR3 DNA is TGCGCCAGCAGCCAAGAAATAGCGGGATGGGTTGGGGAGCTGTTTTTT.

Worth noting for this clonotype: One end of the junction varies from germline; a read error may be responsible. This chain connects TRBV19 to TRBJ2-6; 8 positions agree with TRBD1. Looked up from germline, CDR1 is LNHDA and CDR2 is SQIVND (reference sequence). The CDR3 totals 17 residues. The CDR3 DNA reads as TGTGCCAGTAGTGGACAGGGCCGTCCATCTGGGACCAACGTCCTGAGTTTC. Translation: CASSGQGRPSGTNVLSF.

V gene TRBV7-8 combines with J gene TRBJ1-2; 9 nucleotides align to TRBD1. The CDR3 sequence is 17 residues long. V was clipped by 1 base and J by 4 bases; unmatched bases: 10. CDR1 is SGHVS and CDR2 is FQNEAQ in the germline V gene. The CDR3: CASSLDRSGQGLYGYTF. In DNA, the CDR3 is TGTGCCAGCAGCTTAGATCGTTCGGGACAGGGCCTCTATGGCTACACCTTC. Using reference TRBV7-8 and TRBJ1-2 for the parts outside the CDR3, the full variable domain is GAGVSQSPRYKVAKRGQDVALRCDPISGHVSLFWYQQALGQGPEFLTYFQNEAQLDKSGLPSDRFFAERPEGSVSTLKIQRTQQEDSAVYLCASSLDRSGQGLYGYTFGSGTRLTVV.

This clonotype was seen ten or more times. A much larger clonotype is one base distant, so this may be a read error. The CDR3 bases are TGTGCCAGCGCCGGGACAGCTGGGGCCAACGTCCTGACTTTC. This gives the protein CASAGTAGANVLTF. The chain employs TRBV12-3 or TRBV12-4 and TRBJ2-6; TRBD1 aligns across 7 bases. The CDR3 is made up of 14 amino acids. V trimming: 8 bases; J trimming: 2 bases; junction bases outside the gene matches: 3.

This clonotype was seen repeatedly, ten times or more. The V gene is TRBV9, the J gene TRBJ1-6; no clear D. The germline CDR1 and CDR2 sequences are SGDLS and YYNGEE. The CDR3 is made up of 14 amino acids. V shed 2 bases and J shed 0 bases, with 3 bases lying between them. CDR3 bases: TGTGCCAGCAGCGTGAGCTCCTATAATTCACCCCTCCACTTT. It codes for CASSVSSYNSPLHF.

This clonotype was seen many times. The J gene is TRBJ2-7, the V gene TRBV11-3; 12 positions match TRBD1. The CDR3 totals 15 residues. Germline CDR1 reads SGHNT; CDR2 reads YENEEA. Germline trimming cut 5 bases from V and 6 bases from J; bases unmatched to any gene: 8. CDR3 nucleotides: TGTGCCAGCAGCACACAGGGGACAGGGGGCGCCGAGCAGTACTTC. It is translated as CASSTQGTGGAEQYF.

This clonotype was recorded at least ten times. This chain joins TRBV30 and TRBJ1-6, with D maybe TRBD1 (5 bases). The CDR3 covers 14 residues. Germline V gene sequence: CDR1 GTSNPN, CDR2 SVGIG (reference sequence). Between the trimmed V and J ends, which lost 3 bases and 5 bases, there was a span of 11 bases. The CDR3 bases are TGTGCCTGGAGCGCGGGACCCAATAATTCACCCCTCCACTTT. Translation gives CAWSAGPNNSPLHF.

This clonotype was counted ten times or more. CDR3 sequence: CASSERAGAYNEQFF. The CDR3 coding sequence is TGTGCCAGCAGTGAACGAGCGGGCGCCTACAATGAGCAGTTCTTC. The V gene is TRBV2, the J gene TRBJ2-1; D is possibly TRBD2 (6 bases). This CDR3 is 15 amino acids long. Germline CDR1 SNHLY, CDR2 FYNNEI. V shed 2 bases and J shed 2 bases, with 10 bases lying between them.

CDR3 sequence (DNA): TGTGCCAGCAGCTTAGCCCCAGACAGCTACACCGGGGAGCTGTTTTTT. It yields the protein CASSLAPDSYTGELFF. This chain links TRBV11-2 with TRBJ2-2; perhaps TRBD1 as D (5 bases). The CDR3 runs to 16 residues. V lost 1 base and J 3 bases, leaving 12 bases between the germline ends. Per germline, CDR1 SGHAT and CDR2 FQNNGV.

Comment on this clonotype: This may be a read error: a much more frequent sequence differs by one nucleotide. This chain joins TRBV5-5 and TRBJ1-1; the D is unclear. V shed 0 bases and J shed 4 bases, with 19 bases lying between them. CDR3 length: 17 residues. Per the germline V gene, CDR1 is SGHKS and CDR2 is YYEKEE (reference sequence). The CDR3 loop reads CASSLEAPPRVLTEAFF. The CDR3 coding sequence is TGTGCCAGCAGCTTGGAGGCCCCACCGAGGGTGCTCACTGAAGCTTTCTTT.

The rearrangement uses TRBV6-1 and TRBJ1-1; no definite D call. Trimming pared 7 bases from V and 4 bases from J, leaving 16 bases between. Germline V gives CDR1 MNHNS, CDR2 SASEGT. This CDR3 region has 14 residues. DNA of the CDR3: TGTGCCAGCATCCCCGTGACATTGAGCACTGAAGCTTTCTTT. Amino acid sequence: CASIPVTLSTEAFF.

The table lists this clonotype with many counts. The chain joins TRBV6-9 to TRBJ2-1, with no clear D. V was trimmed by 3 bases and J by 8 bases, leaving 14 bases between them. Germline CDR1 is MNHGY and CDR2 is SVAAGI. This CDR3 is built from 14 residues. The CDR3 DNA is TGTGCCAGCAGTTACACCGTCCCAGGCGATGAGCAGTTCTTC. Residues: CASSYTVPGDEQFF.

The V gene is TRBV7-2, the J gene TRBJ1-3; TRBD1 is a possible D gene (5 bases). The CDR3 consists of 14 residues. V was pared by 5 bases and J by 0 bases, with 8 bases between. Per germline, CDR1 SGHTA and CDR2 FQGNSA. CDR3 in DNA: TGTGCCAGCAGCCCGGGACTCTCTGGAAACACCATATATTTT. Its translation is CASSPGLSGNTIYF.

Only a few counts were recorded for this clonotype. A much larger clone differs from this one at a single base, so this may be a read error. The chain joins TRBV25-1 to TRBJ2-2; a possible D gene is TRBD2 (6 bases). Germline CDR1 is MGHDK and CDR2 is SYGVNS. This CDR3 has 16 residues. The CDR3 is CAISRSTSINTGELFF. DNA of the CDR3: TGTGCCATCAGTCGCAGCACTAGCATTAACACCGGGGAGCTGTTTTTT.

This clonotype was detected many times. V gene TRBV7-8 combines with J gene TRBJ1-3; D might be TRBD1 (5 bases). Germline V gene data show CDR1 as SGHVS and CDR2 as FQNEAQ. The CDR3 sequence is 15 residues long. Trimming took off 2 bases at V and 3 bases at J, with 11 bases between the two ends. The CDR3 DNA reads as TGTGCCAGCAGCTTAAGGATAGGGGTTGGAAACACCATATATTTT. Protein product: CASSLRIGVGNTIYF.

The V gene is TRBV30, the J gene TRBJ2-7; tentative D call: TRBD1 (6 bases). The CDR3 extends over 13 amino acids. Between the trimmed V and J ends, which lost 1 base and 5 bases, there was a span of 12 bases. Germline values: CDR1 GTSNPN, CDR2 SVGIG (reference sequence). CDR3 sequence reads: CAWSGQGSHEQYF. CDR3 bases: TGTGCCTGGAGTGGCCAGGGGTCCCACGAGCAGTACTTC. The full variable domain, in which reference TRBV30 and TRBJ2-7 provide the parts outside the CDR3, is SQTIHQWPATLVQPVGSPLSLECTVEGTSNPNLYWYRQAAGRGLQLLFYSVGIGQISSEVPQNLSASRPQDRQFILSSKKLLLSDSGFYLCAWSGQGSHEQYFGPGTRLTVT.

Ten or more counts support this clonotype. The chain couples TRBV5-1 to TRBJ1-1; D is unclear. Trimming pared 5 bases from V and 2 bases from J, leaving 10 bases between. CDR3 length: 13 residues. The germline V gene has CDR1 SGHRS and CDR2 YFSETQ. For the CDR3, the DNA is TGCGCCAGCAGGAGGCAGACCAACACTGAAGCTTTCTTT. It yields the protein CASRRQTNTEAFF.

The sample holds many counts of this clonotype. The V call is TRBV6-1, the J call TRBJ2-7; D not certain. This CDR3 contains 16 residues. Between the trimmed V and J ends, which lost 6 bases and 2 bases, there was a span of 20 bases. The germline V gene has CDR1 MNHNS and CDR2 SASEGT. Here the CDR3 reads CASSPRRPEGPYEQYF. The CDR3 nucleotides are TGTGCCAGCAGCCCACGTAGACCTGAAGGACCCTACGAGCAGTACTTC.

Details on this clonotype: This likely traces to a read error, being one base from a far larger clone. The V and J genes are TRBV11-3 and TRBJ2-4; TRBD2 matches at 13 bases. CDR3 size: 16 residues. With 0 bases clipped from V and 15 bases from J, the junction kept 11 bases outside the gene matches. CDR1 is SGHNT and CDR2 is YENEEA in the germline V gene. DNA for the CDR3: TGTGCCAGCAGCTTAGATCCCTGGACTAGCGGGAGTGGTCTGTACTTC. Translated: CASSLDPWTSGSGLYF.